This T cell receptor (beta chain) was recovered during a study of CD8+CD57+ T cells in acquired aplastic anemia. Regarding the study as a whole: Shared by patients and controls, nearly 30 CD8+ CDR3s were abundant in patients.

It was patients with CD8+CD57+ cell expansion by flow cytometry who were chosen for sequencing. Blood sampling was performed on the patients, and none of them had received therapy by then. As for this clonotype: Its target is unknown.

Profiling of TCR beta VDJ combinations and CDR3 sequences used genomic DNA as template. Using its own MiXCR run on the reads, TCRdb lists one record per CDR3 protein. The sample carries 150,000 to 200,000 distinct CDR3 sequences, about 70% recorded once. The germline CDR1 and CDR2 sequences are LNHNV and YYDKDF (reference sequence). There are 20 residues in the CDR3. The V end was cut by 3 bases, the J end by 1 base, with 26 bases between. The chain recombines TRBV15 with TRBJ2-3, with D unresolved. This TCR was recovered from a human donor with aplastic anemia. The source material was sorted CD4+, CD8+, or CD8+CD57+ T cells (not recorded which) from PBMCs. The CDR3 is CATSRPQLHGSLVGTDTQYF. The CDR3 nucleotides are TGTGCCACCAGCAGGCCCCAACTCCATGGATCGCTAGTGGGCACAGATACGCAGTATTTT. Together with reference TRBV15 and TRBJ2-3, the CDR3 gives the full variable domain: DAMVIQNPRYQVTQFGKPVTLSCSQTLNHNVMYWYQQKSSQAPKLLFHYYDKDFNNEADTPDNFQSRRPNTSFCFLDIRSPGLGDTAMYLCATSRPQLHGSLVGTDTQYFGPGTRLTVL.